This TCR beta chain was recovered during a study of blood T cells in healthy people across ages. In its sample, this clonotype was seen a few times. V lost 1 base and J lost 0, with 21 bases in between. Germline V CDR1 and CDR2: SGHAT, FQNNGV. The CDR3 is 19 amino acids. A J-beta primer mix and a sample-barcoded 5' primer were used in a second PCR of about 7 to 12 cycles. TCRdb re-called the 5' RACE reads with MiXCR, one entry per CDR3 protein. The sample yields 700,000 to 950,000 distinct CDR3 sequences, 58% seen once. The study recruited healthy Caucasian donors from Russia who were aged about 6 to 95.

The origin of this receptor is a man aged 25 to 40 in good health. This sequence joins TRBV11-2 and TRBJ2-5; D is tentatively TRBD1 or TRBD2 (5 bases each). The specimen was blood. CDR3 protein: CASSLVRGPSNSYQETQYF. As DNA, the CDR3 is TGTGCCAGCAGCTTAGTTCGGGGACCGTCTAACTCGTACCAAGAGACCCAGTACTTC. The full variable domain, in which reference TRBV11-2 and TRBJ2-5 provide the parts outside the CDR3, is EAGVAQSPRYKIIEKRQSVAFWCNPISGHATLYWYQQILGQGPKLLIQFQNNGVVDDSQLPKDRFSAERLKGVDSTLKIQPAKLEDSAVYLCASSLVRGPSNSYQETQYFGPGTRLLVL.